This record covers a single TCR beta chain. Its specificity is not known. The data belong to a study of response to subunit inactivated influenza vaccine. Broader study findings: A suggestion made by the authors is that each seasonal influenza vaccination recruits few new T cells.

In TCRdb, the RT-PCR reads were re-called with MiXCR into one record per CDR3 protein. In the table there are about 520,000 distinct CDR3 sequences, around 7.7% of which are singletons. Germline values: CDR1 SEHNR, CDR2 FQNEAQ (reference sequence). Trimming shortened V by 5 bases and J by 5 bases, and 11 bases separated the two germline ends. The CDR3 spans 13 residues. The V and J genes are TRBV7-9 and TRBJ2-3; a weak D match, TRBD2 (5 bases). The source of this sequence is a man aged 45 to 75 who received an inactivated influenza vaccine. The sequenced sample was PBMCs from blood, obtained roughly 24 months after vaccination. For the CDR3, the DNA is TGTGCCAGCAGCAAGACTGAGGGAGATACGCAGTATTTT. This codes for CASSKTEGDTQYF.